This T cell receptor beta chain comes out of a study of blood T cells in healthy people across ages. Each donor supplied approximately 10 milliliters of peripheral blood. Researchers report isolating at least 6 million PBMCs per sample. Study-wide points: Diversity estimated from one million T cells was considered an underestimate. The unknown donor CMV status may have confounded expanded clonotype changes.

V gave up 7 bases and J gave up 7 bases, with 20 bases separating them. Per the germline V gene, CDR1 is SQVTM and CDR2 is ANQGSEA. The CDR3 is 13 amino acids. Primed by a sample-barcoded 5' primer and a J-beta primer mix, a second PCR proceeded for roughly 6 to 12 cycles. Using its own MiXCR run on the 5' RACE reads, TCRdb lists one record per CDR3 protein. The table records 350,000 to 450,000 distinct CDR3 sequences, 52% of them present only once. This clonotype has more than one count but fewer than ten. As yet, its antigen is unknown. The sequence derives from a man between 60 and 75 years old in good health. This chain uses TRBV29-1 with TRBJ2-7, with a tentative D call TRBD2 (6 bases). Sequenced material: blood. CDR3 protein: CSAAAYGGGEQYF. The CDR3 region has the DNA TGCAGCGCCGCCGCCTACGGCGGAGGGGAGCAGTACTTC.